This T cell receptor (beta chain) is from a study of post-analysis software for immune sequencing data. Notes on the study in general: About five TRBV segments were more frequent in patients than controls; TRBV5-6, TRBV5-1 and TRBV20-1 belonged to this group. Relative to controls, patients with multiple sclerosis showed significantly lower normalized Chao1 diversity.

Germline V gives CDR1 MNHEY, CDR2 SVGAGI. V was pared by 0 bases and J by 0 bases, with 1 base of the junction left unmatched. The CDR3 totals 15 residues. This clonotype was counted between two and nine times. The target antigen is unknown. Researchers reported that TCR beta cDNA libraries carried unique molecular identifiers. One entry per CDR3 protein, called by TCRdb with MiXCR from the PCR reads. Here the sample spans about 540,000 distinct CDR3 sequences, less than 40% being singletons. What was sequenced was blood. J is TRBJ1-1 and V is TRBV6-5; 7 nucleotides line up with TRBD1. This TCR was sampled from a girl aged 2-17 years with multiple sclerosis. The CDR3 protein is CASSYSQGMNTEAFF. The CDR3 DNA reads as TGTGCCAGCAGTTACTCACAGGGGATGAACACTGAAGCTTTCTTT.